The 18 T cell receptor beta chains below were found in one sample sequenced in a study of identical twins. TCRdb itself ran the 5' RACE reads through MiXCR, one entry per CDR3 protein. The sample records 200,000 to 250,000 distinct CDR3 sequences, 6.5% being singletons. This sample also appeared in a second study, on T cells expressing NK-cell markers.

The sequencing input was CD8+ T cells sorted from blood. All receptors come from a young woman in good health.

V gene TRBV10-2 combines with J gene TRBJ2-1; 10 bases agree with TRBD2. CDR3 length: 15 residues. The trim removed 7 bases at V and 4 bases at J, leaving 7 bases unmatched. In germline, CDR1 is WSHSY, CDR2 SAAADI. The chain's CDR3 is CASTLTSGKYNEQFF. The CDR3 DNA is TGCGCCAGCACTCTAACTAGCGGGAAGTACAATGAGCAGTTCTTC.

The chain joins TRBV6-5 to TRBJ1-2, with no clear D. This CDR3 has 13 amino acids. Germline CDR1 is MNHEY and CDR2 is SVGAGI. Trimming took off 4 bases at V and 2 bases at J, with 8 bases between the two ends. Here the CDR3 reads CASSSSGNYGYTF. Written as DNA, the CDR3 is TGTGCCAGCAGTTCCTCCGGCAACTATGGCTACACCTTC.

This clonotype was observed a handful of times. The CDR3 DNA is TGTGCCAGTAGTATTTGGGGCAGGATCAATGAGCAGTTCTTC. This codes for CASSIWGRINEQFF. The chain has TRBV19 and TRBJ2-1, with D possibly matching TRBD1 (5 bases). The CDR3 extends over 14 amino acids. The V gene lost 3 bases and the J gene lost 6 bases, with 12 bases spanning the gap. Germline V lookup: CDR1 LNHDA, CDR2 SQIVND (reference sequence).

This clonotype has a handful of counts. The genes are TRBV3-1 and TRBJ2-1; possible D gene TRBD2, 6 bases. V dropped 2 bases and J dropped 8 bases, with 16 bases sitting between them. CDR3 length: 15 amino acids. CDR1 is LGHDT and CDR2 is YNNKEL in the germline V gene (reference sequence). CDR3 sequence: CASSQLGLLGDEQFF. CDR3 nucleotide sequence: TGTGCCAGCAGCCAACTCGGACTACTTGGGGATGAGCAGTTCTTC.

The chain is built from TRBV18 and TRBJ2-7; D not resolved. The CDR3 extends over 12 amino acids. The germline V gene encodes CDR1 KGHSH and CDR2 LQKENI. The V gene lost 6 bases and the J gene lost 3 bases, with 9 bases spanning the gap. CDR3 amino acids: CASSPADYEQYF. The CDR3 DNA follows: TGTGCCAGCTCTCCCGCGGACTACGAGCAGTACTTC. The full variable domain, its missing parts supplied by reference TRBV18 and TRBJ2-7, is NAGVMQNPRHLVRRRGQEARLRCSPMKGHSHVYWYRQLPEEGLKFMVYLQKENIIDESGMPKERFSAEFPKEGPSILRIQQVVRGDSAAYFCASSPADYEQYFGPGTRLTVT.

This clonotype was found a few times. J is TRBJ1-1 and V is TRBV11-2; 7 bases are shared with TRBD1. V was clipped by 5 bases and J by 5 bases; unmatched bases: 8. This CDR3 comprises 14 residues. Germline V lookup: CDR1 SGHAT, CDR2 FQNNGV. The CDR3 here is CASSATGLGTEAFF. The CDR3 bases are TGTGCCAGCAGCGCGACAGGGTTGGGGACTGAAGCTTTCTTT.

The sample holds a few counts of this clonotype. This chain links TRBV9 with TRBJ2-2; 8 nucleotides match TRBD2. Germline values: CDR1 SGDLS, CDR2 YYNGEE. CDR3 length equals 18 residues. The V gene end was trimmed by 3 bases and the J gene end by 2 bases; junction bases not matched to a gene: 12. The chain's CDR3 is CASSASLAEGLNTGELFF. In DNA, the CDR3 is TGTGCCAGCAGCGCGTCACTAGCGGAAGGCCTTAACACCGGGGAGCTGTTTTTT.

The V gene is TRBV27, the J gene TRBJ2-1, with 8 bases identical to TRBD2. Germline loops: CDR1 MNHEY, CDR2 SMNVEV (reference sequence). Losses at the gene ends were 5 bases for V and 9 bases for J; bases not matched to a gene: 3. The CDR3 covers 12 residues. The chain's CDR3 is CASSPGTSEQFF. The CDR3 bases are TGTGCCAGCAGTCCGGGGACTAGTGAGCAGTTCTTC.

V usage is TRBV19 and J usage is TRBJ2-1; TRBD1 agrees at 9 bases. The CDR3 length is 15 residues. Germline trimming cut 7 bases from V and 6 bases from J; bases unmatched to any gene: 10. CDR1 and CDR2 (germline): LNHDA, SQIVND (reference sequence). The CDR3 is CASNPGQGFGNEQFF. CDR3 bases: TGTGCCAGTAATCCGGGACAGGGATTTGGCAATGAGCAGTTCTTC. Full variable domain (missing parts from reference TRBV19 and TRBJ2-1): DGGITQSPKYLFRKEGQNVTLSCEQNLNHDAMYWYRQDPGQGLRLIYYSQIVNDFQKGDIAEGYSVSREKKESFPLTVTSAQKNPTAFYLCASNPGQGFGNEQFFGPGTRLTVL.

DNA for the CDR3: TGTGCCAGTTCGGGGGACGGCGAGCAGTACTTC. This sequence encodes CASSGDGEQYF. The rearrangement uses TRBV19 and TRBJ2-7; tentative D call: TRBD2 (6 bases). Germline V gene data show CDR1 as LNHDA and CDR2 as SQIVND (reference sequence). V was cut by 8 bases and J by 6 bases, with 11 bases left in between. There are 11 residues in the CDR3.

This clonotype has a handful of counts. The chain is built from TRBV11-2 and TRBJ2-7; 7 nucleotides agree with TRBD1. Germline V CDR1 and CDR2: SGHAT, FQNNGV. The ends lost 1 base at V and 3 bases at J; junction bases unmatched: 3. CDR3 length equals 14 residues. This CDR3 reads CASSLGAGGYEQYF. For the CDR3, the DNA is TGTGCCAGCAGCTTAGGTGCAGGGGGCTACGAGCAGTACTTC.

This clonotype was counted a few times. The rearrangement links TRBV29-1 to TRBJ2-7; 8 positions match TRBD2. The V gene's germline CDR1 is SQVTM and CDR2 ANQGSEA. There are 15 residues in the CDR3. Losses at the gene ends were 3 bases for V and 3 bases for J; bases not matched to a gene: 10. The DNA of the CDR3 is TGCAGCGTTGAGCGGGAGGACTCCCAGAGCTACGAGCAGTACTTC. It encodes CSVEREDSQSYEQYF.

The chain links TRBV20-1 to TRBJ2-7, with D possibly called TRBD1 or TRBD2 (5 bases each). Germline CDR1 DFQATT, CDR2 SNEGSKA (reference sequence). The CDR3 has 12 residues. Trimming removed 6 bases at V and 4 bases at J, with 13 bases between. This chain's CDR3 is CSASWGGYEQYF. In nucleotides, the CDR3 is TGCAGTGCCTCCTGGGGCGGGTACGAGCAGTACTTC.

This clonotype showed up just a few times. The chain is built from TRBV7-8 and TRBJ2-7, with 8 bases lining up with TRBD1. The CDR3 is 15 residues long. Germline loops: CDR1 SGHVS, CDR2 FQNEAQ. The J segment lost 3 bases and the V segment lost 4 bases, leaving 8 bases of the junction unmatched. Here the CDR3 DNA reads TGTGCCAGCAGCTCCTCCGGGACAGGAGACTACGAGCAGTACTTC. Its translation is CASSSSGTGDYEQYF. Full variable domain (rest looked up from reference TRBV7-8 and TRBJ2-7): GAGVSQSPRYKVAKRGQDVALRCDPISGHVSLFWYQQALGQGPEFLTYFQNEAQLDKSGLPSDRFFAERPEGSVSTLKIQRTQQEDSAVYLCASSSSGTGDYEQYFGPGTRLTVT.

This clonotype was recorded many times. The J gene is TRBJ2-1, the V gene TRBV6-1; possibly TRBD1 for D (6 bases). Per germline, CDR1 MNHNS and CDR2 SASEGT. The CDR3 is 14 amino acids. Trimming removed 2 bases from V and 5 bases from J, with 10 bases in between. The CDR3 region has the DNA TGTGCCAGCAGTGAATGGGACACAAACAATGAGCAGTTCTTC. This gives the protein CASSEWDTNNEQFF.

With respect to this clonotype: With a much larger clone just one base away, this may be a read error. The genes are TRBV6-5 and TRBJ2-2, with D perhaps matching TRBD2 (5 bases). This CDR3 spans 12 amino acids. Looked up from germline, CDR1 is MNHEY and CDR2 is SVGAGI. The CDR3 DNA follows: TGTGCCAGCAGTTACAACACCGGGGATCTGTTTTTT. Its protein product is CASSYNTGDLFF.

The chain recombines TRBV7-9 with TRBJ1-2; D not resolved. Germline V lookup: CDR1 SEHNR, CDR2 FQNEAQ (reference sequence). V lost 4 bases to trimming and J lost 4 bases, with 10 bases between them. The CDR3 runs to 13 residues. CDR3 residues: CASSSESGYGYTF. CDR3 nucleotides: TGTGCCAGCAGCTCGGAGTCGGGCTATGGCTACACCTTC.

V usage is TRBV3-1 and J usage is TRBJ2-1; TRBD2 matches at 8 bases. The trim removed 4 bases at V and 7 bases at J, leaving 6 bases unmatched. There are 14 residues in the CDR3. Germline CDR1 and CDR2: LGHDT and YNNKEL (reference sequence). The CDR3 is CASSPRASGNEQFF. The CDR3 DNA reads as TGTGCCAGCAGCCCGAGGGCTAGCGGGAATGAGCAGTTCTTC.